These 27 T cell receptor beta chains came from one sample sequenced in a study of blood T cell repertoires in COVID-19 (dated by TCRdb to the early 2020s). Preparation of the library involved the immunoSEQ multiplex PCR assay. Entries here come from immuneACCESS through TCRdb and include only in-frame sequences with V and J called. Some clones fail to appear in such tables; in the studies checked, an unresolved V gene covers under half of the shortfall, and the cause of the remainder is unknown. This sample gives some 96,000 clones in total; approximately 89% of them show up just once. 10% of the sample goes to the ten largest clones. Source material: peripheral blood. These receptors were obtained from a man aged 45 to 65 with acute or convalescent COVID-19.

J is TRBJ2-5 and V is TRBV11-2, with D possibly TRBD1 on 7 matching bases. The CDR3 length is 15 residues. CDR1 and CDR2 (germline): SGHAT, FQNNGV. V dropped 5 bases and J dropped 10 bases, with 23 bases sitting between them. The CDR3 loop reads CASSPEGAVRRNQYF. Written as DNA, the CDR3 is TGTGCCAGCAGCCCGGAGGGGGCTGTTCGAAGGAACCAGTACTTC.

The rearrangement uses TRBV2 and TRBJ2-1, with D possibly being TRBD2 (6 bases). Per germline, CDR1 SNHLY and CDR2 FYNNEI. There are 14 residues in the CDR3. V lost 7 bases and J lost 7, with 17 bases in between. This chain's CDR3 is CASKTPGGWNEQFF. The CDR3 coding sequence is TGTGCCAGCAAGACCCCCGGAGGGTGGAATGAGCAGTTCTTC.

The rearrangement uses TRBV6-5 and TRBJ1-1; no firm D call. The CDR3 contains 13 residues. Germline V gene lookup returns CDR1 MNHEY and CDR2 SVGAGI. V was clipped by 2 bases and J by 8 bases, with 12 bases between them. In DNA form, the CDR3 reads TGTGCCAGCAGTTACAGAGGATCAAGAGAAGCTTTCTTT. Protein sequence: CASSYRGSREAFF.

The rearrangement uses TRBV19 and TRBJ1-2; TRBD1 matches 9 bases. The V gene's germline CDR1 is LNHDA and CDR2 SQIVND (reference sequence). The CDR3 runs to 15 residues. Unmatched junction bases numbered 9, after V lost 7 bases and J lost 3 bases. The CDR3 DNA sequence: TGTGCCAGTAAATCCTCTGGACAGGGGTACTATGGCTACACCTTC. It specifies CASKSSGQGYYGYTF.

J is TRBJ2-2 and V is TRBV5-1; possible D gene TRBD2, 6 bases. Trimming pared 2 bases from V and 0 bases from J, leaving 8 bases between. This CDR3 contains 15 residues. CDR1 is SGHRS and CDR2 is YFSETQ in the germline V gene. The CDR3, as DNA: TGCGCCAGCAGCTTTCTAGCGTCGAACACCGGGGAGCTGTTTTTT. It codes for CASSFLASNTGELFF.

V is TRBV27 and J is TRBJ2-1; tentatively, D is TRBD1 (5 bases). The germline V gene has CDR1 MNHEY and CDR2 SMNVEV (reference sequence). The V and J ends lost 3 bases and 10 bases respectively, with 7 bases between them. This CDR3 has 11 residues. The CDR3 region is CASSFRAEQFF. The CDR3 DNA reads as TGTGCCAGCAGTTTCAGGGCGGAGCAGTTCTTC.

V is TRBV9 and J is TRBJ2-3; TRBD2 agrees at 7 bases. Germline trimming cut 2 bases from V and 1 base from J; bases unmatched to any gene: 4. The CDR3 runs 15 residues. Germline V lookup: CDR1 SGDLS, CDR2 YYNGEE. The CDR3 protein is CASSVLSGGTDTQYF. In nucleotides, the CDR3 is TGTGCCAGCAGCGTTCTGAGCGGGGGCACAGATACGCAGTATTTT.

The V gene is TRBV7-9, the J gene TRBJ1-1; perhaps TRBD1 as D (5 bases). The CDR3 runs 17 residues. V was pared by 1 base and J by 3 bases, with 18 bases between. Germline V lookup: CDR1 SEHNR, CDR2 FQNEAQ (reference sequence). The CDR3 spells CASSLGKMGRRDTEAFF. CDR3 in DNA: TGTGCCAGCAGCTTAGGAAAAATGGGGCGAAGGGACACTGAAGCTTTCTTT.

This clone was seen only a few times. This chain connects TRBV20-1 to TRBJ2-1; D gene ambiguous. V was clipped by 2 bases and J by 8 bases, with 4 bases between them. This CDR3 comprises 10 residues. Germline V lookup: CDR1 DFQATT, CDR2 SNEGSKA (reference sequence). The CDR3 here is CSARPYEQFF. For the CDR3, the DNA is TGCAGTGCTAGACCCTATGAGCAGTTCTTC.

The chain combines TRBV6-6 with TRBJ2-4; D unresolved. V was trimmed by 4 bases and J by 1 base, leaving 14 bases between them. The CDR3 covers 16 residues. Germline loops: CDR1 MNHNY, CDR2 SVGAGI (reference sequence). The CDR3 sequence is CASSFPPSVAKNIQYF. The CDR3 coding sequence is TGTGCCAGCAGTTTCCCCCCGTCCGTCGCCAAAAACATTCAGTACTTC.

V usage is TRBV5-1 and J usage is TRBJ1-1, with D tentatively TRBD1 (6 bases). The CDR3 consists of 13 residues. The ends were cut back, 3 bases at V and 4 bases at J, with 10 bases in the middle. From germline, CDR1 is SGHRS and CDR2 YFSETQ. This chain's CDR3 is CASSSGGPTEAFF. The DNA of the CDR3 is TGCGCCAGCAGCTCGGGGGGCCCCACTGAAGCTTTCTTT.

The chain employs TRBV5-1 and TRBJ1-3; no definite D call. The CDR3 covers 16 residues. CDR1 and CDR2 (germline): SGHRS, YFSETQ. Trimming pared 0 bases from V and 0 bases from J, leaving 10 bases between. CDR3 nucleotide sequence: TGCGCCAGCAGCTTGGGGGCGGGCAGCTCTGGAAACACCATATATTTT. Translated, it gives CASSLGAGSSGNTIYF.

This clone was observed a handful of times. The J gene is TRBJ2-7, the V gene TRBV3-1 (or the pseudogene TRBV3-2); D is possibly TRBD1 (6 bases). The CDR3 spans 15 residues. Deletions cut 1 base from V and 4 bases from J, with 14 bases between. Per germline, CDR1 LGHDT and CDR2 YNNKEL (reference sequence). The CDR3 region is CASSQGGQGSYEQYF. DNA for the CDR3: TGTGCCAGCAGCCAAGGAGGGCAGGGGTCGTACGAGCAGTACTTC.

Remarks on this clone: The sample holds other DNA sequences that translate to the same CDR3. CDR3 nucleotide sequence: TGTGCCAGTAGTATGGGGACAGGTTGGGAGCAGTACTTC. Translated: CASSMGTGWEQYF. The chain joins TRBV19 to TRBJ2-7, with 8 nucleotides matching TRBD1. Germline-derived CDR1 and CDR2 are LNHDA and SQIVND (reference sequence). With V trimmed by 3 bases and J by 7 bases, 5 bases remained unmatched. This CDR3 region has 13 residues.

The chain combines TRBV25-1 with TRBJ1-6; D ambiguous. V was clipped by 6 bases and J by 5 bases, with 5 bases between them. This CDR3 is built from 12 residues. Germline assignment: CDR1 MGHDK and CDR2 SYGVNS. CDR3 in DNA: TGTGCCAGCAGGACAAATAATTCACCCCTCCACTTT. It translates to CASRTNNSPLHF.

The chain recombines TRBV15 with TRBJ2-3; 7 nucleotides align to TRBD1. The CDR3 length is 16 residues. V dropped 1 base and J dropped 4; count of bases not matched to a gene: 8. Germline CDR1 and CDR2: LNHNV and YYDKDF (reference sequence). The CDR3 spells CATSRAKDRSADTQYF. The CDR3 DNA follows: TGTGCCACCAGCAGAGCGAAGGACAGGAGTGCAGATACGCAGTATTTT.

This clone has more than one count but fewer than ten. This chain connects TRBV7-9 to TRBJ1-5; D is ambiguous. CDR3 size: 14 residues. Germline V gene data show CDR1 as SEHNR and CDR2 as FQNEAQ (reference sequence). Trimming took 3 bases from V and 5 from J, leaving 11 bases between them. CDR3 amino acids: CASSLGIGYQPQHF. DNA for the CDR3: TGTGCCAGCAGCTTGGGCATCGGTTATCAGCCCCAGCATTTT.

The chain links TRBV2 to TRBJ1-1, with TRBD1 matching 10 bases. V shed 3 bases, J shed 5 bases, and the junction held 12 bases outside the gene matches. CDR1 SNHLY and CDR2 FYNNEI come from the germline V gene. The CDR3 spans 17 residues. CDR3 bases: TGTGCCAGCAGTGACTTACGGGACAGGGGACTGAGAACTGAAGCTTTCTTT. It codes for CASSDLRDRGLRTEAFF.

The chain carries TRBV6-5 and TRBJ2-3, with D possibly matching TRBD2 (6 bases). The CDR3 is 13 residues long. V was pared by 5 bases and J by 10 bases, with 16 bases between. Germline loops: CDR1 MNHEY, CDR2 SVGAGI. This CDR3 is CASSPRDFGAQYF. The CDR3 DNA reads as TGTGCCAGCAGTCCGCGGGACTTCGGGGCGCAGTATTTT.

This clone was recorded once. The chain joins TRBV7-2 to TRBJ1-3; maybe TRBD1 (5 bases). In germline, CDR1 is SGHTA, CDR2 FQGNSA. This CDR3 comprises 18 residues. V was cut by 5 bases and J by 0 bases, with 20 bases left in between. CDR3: CASSRLQGLVSSGNTIYF. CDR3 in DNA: TGTGCCAGCAGCCGTCTGCAGGGTCTCGTGAGCTCTGGAAACACCATATATTTT.

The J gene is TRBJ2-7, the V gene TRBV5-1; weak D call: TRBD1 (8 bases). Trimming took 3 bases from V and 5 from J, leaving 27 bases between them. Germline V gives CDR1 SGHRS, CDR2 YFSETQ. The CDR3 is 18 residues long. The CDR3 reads CASSSQGGQTLTGNEQYF. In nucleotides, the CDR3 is TGCGCCAGCAGCTCACAGGGGGGGCAGACTTTAACGGGGAACGAGCAGTACTTC.

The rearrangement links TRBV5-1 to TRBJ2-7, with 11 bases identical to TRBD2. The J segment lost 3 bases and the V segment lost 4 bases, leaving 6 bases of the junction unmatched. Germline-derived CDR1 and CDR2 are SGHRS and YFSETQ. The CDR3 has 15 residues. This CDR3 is CASSPGTSGYYEQYF. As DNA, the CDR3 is TGCGCCAGCAGCCCCGGGACTAGCGGTTACTACGAGCAGTACTTC.

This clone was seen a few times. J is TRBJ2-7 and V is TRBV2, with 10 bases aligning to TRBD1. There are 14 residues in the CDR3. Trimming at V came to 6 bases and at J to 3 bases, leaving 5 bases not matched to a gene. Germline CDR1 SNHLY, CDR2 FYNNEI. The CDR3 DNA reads TGTGCCAGCAGGACAGGGGGCGGCTTCTACGAGCAGTACTTC. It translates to CASRTGGGFYEQYF.

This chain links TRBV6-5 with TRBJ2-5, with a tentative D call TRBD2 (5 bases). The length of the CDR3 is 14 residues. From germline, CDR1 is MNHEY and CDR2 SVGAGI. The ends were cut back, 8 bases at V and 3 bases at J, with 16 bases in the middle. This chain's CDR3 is CASPKTGSEETQYF. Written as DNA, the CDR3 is TGTGCCAGCCCGAAAACGGGGTCTGAAGAGACCCAGTACTTC.

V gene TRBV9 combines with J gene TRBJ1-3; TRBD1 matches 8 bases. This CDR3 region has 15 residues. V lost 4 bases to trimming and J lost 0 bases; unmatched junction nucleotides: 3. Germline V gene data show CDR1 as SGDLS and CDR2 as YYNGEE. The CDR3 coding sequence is TGTGCCAGCAGCATGACAGGGGTCTCTGGAAACACCATATATTTT. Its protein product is CASSMTGVSGNTIYF.

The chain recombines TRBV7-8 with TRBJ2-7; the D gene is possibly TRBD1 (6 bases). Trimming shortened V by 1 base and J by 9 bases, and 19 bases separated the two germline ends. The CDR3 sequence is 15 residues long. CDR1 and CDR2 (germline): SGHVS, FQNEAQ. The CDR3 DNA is TGTGCCAGCAGCTTAGTTCCTGGCAGGGACAAAGTGCAGTACTTC. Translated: CASSLVPGRDKVQYF.

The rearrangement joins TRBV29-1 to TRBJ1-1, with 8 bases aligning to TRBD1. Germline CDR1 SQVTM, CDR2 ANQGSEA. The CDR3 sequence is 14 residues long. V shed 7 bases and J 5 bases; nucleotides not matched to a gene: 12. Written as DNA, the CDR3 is TGCAGCGCCTGGACAGGGAAGTTCGCTACTGAAGCTTTCTTT. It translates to CSAWTGKFATEAFF.